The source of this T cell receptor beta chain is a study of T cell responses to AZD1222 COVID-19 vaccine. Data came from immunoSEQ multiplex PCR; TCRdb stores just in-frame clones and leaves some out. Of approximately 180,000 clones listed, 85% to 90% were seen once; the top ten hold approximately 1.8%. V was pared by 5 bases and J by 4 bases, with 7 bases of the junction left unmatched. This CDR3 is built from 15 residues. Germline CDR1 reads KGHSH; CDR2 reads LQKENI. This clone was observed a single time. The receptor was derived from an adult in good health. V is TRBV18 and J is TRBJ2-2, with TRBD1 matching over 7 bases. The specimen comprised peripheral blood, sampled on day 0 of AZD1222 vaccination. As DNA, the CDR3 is TGTGCCAGCTCATCCCGGGACAGCTTCACCGGGGAGCTGTTTTTT. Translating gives CASSSRDSFTGELFF.